Described below is a single TCR beta chain sequence and its context. Only in-frame clones appear in the TCRdb table, and some are missing; sequencing was by immunoSEQ multiplex PCR. Of about 86,000 clones in the sample, over 85% are singletons; the top ten hold over 2%. The data are from a study of T cell responses to AZD1222 COVID-19 vaccine. CDR3 length: 14 amino acids. Trimming took 5 bases from V and 7 from J, leaving 17 bases between them. The V gene's germline CDR1 is SGHTA and CDR2 FQGNSA. The clonotype originates from an adult in good health. This specimen was peripheral blood, taken on day 0 of AZD1222 vaccination. J is TRBJ2-5 and V is TRBV7-2; either TRBD1 or TRBD2 may supply D (5 bases each). The CDR3 loop is CASSAGTTRGTQYF. CDR3 sequence (DNA): TGTGCCAGCAGCGCTGGGACCACCCGGGGGACCCAGTACTTC.